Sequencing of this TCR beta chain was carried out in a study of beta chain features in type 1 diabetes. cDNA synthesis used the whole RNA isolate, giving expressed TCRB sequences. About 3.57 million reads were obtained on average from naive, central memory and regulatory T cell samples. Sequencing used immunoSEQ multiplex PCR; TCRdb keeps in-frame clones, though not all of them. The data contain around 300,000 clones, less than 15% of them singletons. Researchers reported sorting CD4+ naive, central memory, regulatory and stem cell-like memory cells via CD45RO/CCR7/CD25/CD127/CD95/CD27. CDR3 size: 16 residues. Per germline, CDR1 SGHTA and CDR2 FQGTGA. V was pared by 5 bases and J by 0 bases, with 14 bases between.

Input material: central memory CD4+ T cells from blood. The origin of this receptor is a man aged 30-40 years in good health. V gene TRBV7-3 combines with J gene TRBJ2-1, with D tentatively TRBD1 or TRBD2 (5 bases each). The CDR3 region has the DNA TGTGCCAGCAGCACGAGGGGCGGGTACTCCTACAATGAGCAGTTCTTC. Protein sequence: CASSTRGGYSYNEQFF.